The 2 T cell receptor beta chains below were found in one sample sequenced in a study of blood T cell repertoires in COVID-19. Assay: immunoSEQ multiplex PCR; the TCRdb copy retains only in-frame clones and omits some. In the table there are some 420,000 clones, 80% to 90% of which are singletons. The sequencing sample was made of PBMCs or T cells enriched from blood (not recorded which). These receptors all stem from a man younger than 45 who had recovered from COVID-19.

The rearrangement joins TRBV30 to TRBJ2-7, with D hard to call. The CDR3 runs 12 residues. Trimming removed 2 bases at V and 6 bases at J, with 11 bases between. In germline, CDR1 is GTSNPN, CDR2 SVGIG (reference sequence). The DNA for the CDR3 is TGTGCCTGGAGTAAACATCAGGTCGAGCAGTACTTC. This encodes CAWSKHQVEQYF.

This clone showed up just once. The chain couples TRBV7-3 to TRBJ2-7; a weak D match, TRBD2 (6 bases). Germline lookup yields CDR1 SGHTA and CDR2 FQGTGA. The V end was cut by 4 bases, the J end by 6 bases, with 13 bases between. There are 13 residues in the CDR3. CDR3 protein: CASSSDPAGEQYF. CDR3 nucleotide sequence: TGTGCCAGCAGCTCCGACCCAGCGGGCGAGCAGTACTTC.